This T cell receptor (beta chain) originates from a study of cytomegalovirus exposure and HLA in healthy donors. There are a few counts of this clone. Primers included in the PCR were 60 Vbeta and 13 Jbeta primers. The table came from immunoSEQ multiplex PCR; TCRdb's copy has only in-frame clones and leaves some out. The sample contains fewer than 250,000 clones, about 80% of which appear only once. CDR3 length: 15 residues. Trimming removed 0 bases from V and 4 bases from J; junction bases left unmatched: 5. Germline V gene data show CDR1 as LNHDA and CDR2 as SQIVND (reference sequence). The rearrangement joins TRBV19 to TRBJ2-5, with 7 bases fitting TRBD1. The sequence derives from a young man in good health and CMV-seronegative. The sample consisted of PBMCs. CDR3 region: CASSIDGTVRETQYF. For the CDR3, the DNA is TGTGCCAGTAGTATAGATGGGACAGTCCGAGAGACCCAGTACTTC.